This entry is about one TCR beta chain. As yet, its antigen is unknown. This sample is part of a study of a mutant IDH1 vaccine in newly diagnosed glioma. Sample time point: week 23, last vaccination. The study gave 300 ug of mutant IDH1 20-mer peptide per vaccine dose, with topical imiquimod. Each of the donors came in with new WHO grade 3 or 4 astrocytomas that were IDH1-mutant and ATRX-lost. The repertoire was sequenced with immunoSEQ multiplex PCR; TCRdb's copy has only in-frame clones and lacks some. Of approximately 43,000 clones listed, more than 60% are singletons. The specimen comprised PBMCs, sampled from a glioma patient whose treatment included an IDH1 peptide vaccine. The sequence was obtained from a woman aged 40 to 49 with glioma. Some clones in this sample may be carry-over from other donors' samples.

CDR3 loop: CASSPTGGGTLHF. In DNA, the CDR3 is TGTGCCAGTAGTCCAACTGGGGGGGGCACCCTCCACTTT. The chain joins TRBV19 to TRBJ1-6; D may be TRBD1 (6 bases). This CDR3 comprises 13 residues. Germline V gene lookup returns CDR1 LNHDA and CDR2 SQIVND (reference sequence). V lost 5 bases and J lost 14, with 16 bases in between. Combining the CDR3 with reference TRBV19 and TRBJ1-6 gives the whole variable domain DGGITQSPKYLFRKEGQNVTLSCEQNLNHDAMYWYRQDPGQGLRLIYYSQIVNDFQKGDIAEGYSVSREKKESFPLTVTSAQKNPTAFYLCASSPTGGGTLHFGNGTRLTVT.